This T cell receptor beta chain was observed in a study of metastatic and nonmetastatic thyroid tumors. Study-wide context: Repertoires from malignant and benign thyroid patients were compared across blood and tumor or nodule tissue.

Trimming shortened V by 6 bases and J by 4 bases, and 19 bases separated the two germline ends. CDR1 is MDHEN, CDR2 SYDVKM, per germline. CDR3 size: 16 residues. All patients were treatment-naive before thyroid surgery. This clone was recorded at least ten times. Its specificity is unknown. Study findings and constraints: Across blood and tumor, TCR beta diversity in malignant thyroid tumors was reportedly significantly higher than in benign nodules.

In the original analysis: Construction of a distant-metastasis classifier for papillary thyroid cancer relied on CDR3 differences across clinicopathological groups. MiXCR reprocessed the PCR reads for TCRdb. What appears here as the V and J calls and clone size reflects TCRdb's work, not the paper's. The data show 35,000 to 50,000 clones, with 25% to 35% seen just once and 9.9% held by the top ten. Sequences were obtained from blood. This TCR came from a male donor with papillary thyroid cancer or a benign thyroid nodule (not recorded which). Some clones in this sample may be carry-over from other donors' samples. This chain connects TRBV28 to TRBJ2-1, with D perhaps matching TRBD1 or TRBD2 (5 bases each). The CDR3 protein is CASRGDGGLSYNEQFF. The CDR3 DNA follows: TGTGCCAGCAGGGGGGATGGCGGATTATCTTACAATGAGCAGTTCTTC.